One and the same sample provided the 32 T cell receptor beta chains below, sequenced in a study of response to subunit inactivated influenza vaccine. TCRdb passed the RT-PCR reads through MiXCR, listing each CDR3 protein once. The sample includes about 780,000 distinct CDR3 sequences, about a fifth of them seen just once. This specimen consisted of PBMCs from blood, obtained approximately 5 days after vaccination. All receptors come from a man between 45 and 60 years old who received an inactivated influenza vaccine.

This clonotype was detected a few times. The chain carries TRBV12-3 or TRBV12-4 and TRBJ2-5, with 13 bases that match TRBD2. There are 15 residues in the CDR3. The trim removed 5 bases at V and 1 base at J, leaving 1 base unmatched. The CDR3 DNA reads as TGTGCCAGCAGTGGACTAGCGGGGGTCCAAGAGACCCAGTACTTC. As protein: CASSGLAGVQETQYF.

This clonotype was detected only once. The chain employs TRBV18 and TRBJ2-7; the match to TRBD2 covers 13 bases. Germline-derived CDR1 and CDR2 are KGHSH and LQKENI. The CDR3 has 13 amino acids. The V and J ends lost 10 bases and 6 bases, in that order; junction bases with no gene match: 6. The CDR3 here is CATRTSGSLEQYF. DNA for the CDR3: TGTGCCACCAGGACTAGCGGGAGTCTCGAGCAGTACTTC.

This clonotype was counted only a few times. The gene calls are TRBV15 and TRBJ2-7; D ambiguous. The germline gives CDR1 LNHNV, CDR2 YYDKDF (reference sequence). The CDR3 consists of 15 residues. Trimming left V 0 bases short and J 6 bases short, with 15 bases between. The CDR3 region has the DNA TGTGCCACCAGCAGAGATCGGGCTGCCTCGGGCGAGCAGTACTTC. It codes for CATSRDRAASGEQYF.

This clonotype was seen a few times. In nucleotides, the CDR3 is TGTGCCATCAGTGAGCGGGGGGGGGTCATGGAGACCAAAAACATTCAGTACTTC. It translates to CAISERGGVMETKNIQYF. This chain uses TRBV10-3 with TRBJ2-4; TRBD2 agrees at 8 bases. With 2 bases clipped from V and 2 bases from J, the junction kept 11 bases outside the gene matches. The germline V gene has CDR1 ENHRY and CDR2 SYGVKD. This CDR3 spans 18 amino acids.

The rearrangement links TRBV5-1 to TRBJ2-1; D is tentatively TRBD1 or TRBD2 (6 bases each). CDR1 and CDR2 (germline): SGHRS, YFSETQ. The ends were cut back, 6 bases at V and 7 bases at J, with 14 bases in the middle. The CDR3 runs to 13 residues. CDR3 bases: TGCGCCAGCAACCTAGGGGGGAATAATGAGCAGTTCTTC. It encodes CASNLGGNNEQFF.

This clonotype was picked up a small number of times. The gene calls are TRBV5-1 and TRBJ1-2, with D maybe TRBD1 (5 bases). V lost 0 bases to trimming and J lost 5 bases, with 14 bases between them. The CDR3 contains 15 residues. Germline V gene sequence: CDR1 SGHRS, CDR2 YFSETQ. CDR3: CASSLDGAVGYGYTF. CDR3 DNA: TGCGCCAGCAGCTTGGATGGGGCTGTTGGATATGGCTACACCTTC.

This clonotype occurred a few times. The J gene is TRBJ2-7, the V gene TRBV3-1; 9 bases match TRBD2. The germline gives CDR1 LGHDT, CDR2 YNNKEL (reference sequence). The CDR3 covers 16 residues. With V trimmed by 3 bases and J by 4 bases, 10 bases remained unmatched. The CDR3 spells CASSHRLREGLYEQYF. In nucleotides, the CDR3 is TGTGCCAGCAGCCACCGCTTGCGGGAGGGCCTTTACGAGCAGTACTTC.

This clonotype has at least ten counts. The chain employs TRBV6-2 or TRBV6-3 and TRBJ2-1, with D unclear. Trimming left V 8 bases short and J 2 bases short, with 7 bases between. The CDR3 runs 12 residues. CDR1 is MNHEY, CDR2 SVGEGT, per germline. CDR3 DNA: TGTGCCAGCGGAGCAACCTACAATGAGCAGTTCTTC. Its protein product is CASGATYNEQFF.

The V call is TRBV7-8, the J call TRBJ2-7; no definite D call. Trimming took 5 bases from V and 2 from J, leaving 22 bases between them. CDR1 and CDR2 from the germline V gene are SGHVS and FQNEAQ. CDR3 length equals 17 residues. The CDR3 loop reads CASSPQGPIPHTYEQYF. CDR3 coding DNA: TGTGCCAGCAGCCCCCAAGGACCCATCCCACACACCTACGAGCAGTACTTC.

The genes are TRBV5-5 and TRBJ1-1, with 7 bases lining up with TRBD1. Trimming removed 0 bases from V and 1 base from J; junction bases left unmatched: 6. This CDR3 is built from 16 residues. Germline V CDR1 and CDR2: SGHKS, YYEKEE (reference sequence). The CDR3 region has the DNA TGTGCCAGCAGCTTGGTACAGGGGATATCGAACACTGAAGCTTTCTTT. Its protein product is CASSLVQGISNTEAFF.

J is TRBJ2-2 and V is TRBV11-2; unclear D gene. The V end was cut by 0 bases, the J end by 1 base, with 6 bases between. Per the germline V gene, CDR1 is SGHAT and CDR2 is FQNNGV. The CDR3 length is 15 residues. CDR3 loop: CASSLDLQNTGELFF. The CDR3 DNA reads TGTGCCAGCAGCTTAGATCTCCAGAACACCGGGGAGCTGTTTTTT.

This clonotype has just a few counts. The chain employs TRBV10-3 and TRBJ1-4, with a weak D call TRBD1 (5 bases). Germline V gene sequence: CDR1 ENHRY, CDR2 SYGVKD. The CDR3 has 13 residues. The germline V and J ends were trimmed by 10 bases and 8 bases, with 17 bases remaining between them. CDR3 region: CATSEGAGEKLFF. The CDR3 nucleotides are TGTGCCACCTCCGAAGGGGCTGGGGAAAAACTGTTTTTT.

The gene calls are TRBV5-6 and TRBJ2-1; 9 positions agree with TRBD1. This CDR3 has 17 amino acids. Losses at the gene ends were 4 bases for V and 0 bases for J; bases not matched to a gene: 8. In germline, CDR1 is SGHDT, CDR2 YYEEEE. The DNA for the CDR3 is TGTGCCAGCAGCCCAGGGACAGGGCTGAGCTCCTACAATGAGCAGTTCTTC. It translates to CASSPGTGLSSYNEQFF.

The gene calls are TRBV6-5 and TRBJ2-2; weak D call: TRBD1 (6 bases). Germline CDR1 MNHEY, CDR2 SVGAGI. The CDR3 covers 17 residues. Deletions cut 4 bases from V and 1 base from J, with 16 bases between. In DNA, the CDR3 is TGTGCCAGCAGTTCTCTGGGGGCCCGCTTGAACACCGGGGAGCTGTTTTTT. This codes for CASSSLGARLNTGELFF.

This clonotype was picked up a small number of times. The chain joins TRBV7-6 to TRBJ2-7, with 8 nucleotides matching TRBD1. The J segment lost 2 bases and the V segment lost 5 bases, leaving 5 bases of the junction unmatched. The length of the CDR3 is 14 residues. The germline V gene encodes CDR1 SGHVS and CDR2 FNYEAQ. CDR3 amino acids: CASSLTGVAYEQYF. The CDR3 nucleotides are TGTGCCAGCAGCCTGACAGGGGTTGCCTACGAGCAGTACTTC.

The rearrangement joins TRBV2 to TRBJ1-6; 7 bases map to TRBD1. Germline loops: CDR1 SNHLY, CDR2 FYNNEI. V shed 2 bases, J shed 6 bases, and the junction held 1 base outside the gene matches. This CDR3 has 14 residues. The CDR3 is CASSERGLNSPLHF. The CDR3 DNA is TGTGCCAGCAGTGAAAGGGGGCTTAATTCACCCCTCCACTTT.

This clonotype was seen a handful of times. V is TRBV5-1 and J is TRBJ1-6; tentative D call: TRBD1 (5 bases). The CDR3 sequence is 14 residues long. Germline lookup yields CDR1 SGHRS and CDR2 YFSETQ. V lost 4 bases and J lost 5, with 10 bases in between. In DNA form, the CDR3 reads TGCGCCAGCAGCCTCGGACATAATAATTCACCCCTCCACTTT. Amino acid sequence: CASSLGHNNSPLHF.

The rearrangement links TRBV4-3 to TRBJ2-1; 8 bases align to TRBD2. This CDR3 has 19 amino acids. J lost 4 bases, V lost 0 bases, and 14 bases had no gene match. Looked up from germline, CDR1 is LGHNA and CDR2 is YSLEER. The CDR3 reads CASSQEGAEGSGAYNEQFF. Here the CDR3 DNA reads TGCGCCAGCAGCCAAGAGGGGGCGGAGGGTAGCGGGGCATACAATGAGCAGTTCTTC.

The V call is TRBV12-3 or TRBV12-4, the J call TRBJ1-5; no clear D. Trimming shortened V by 6 bases and J by 6 bases, and 9 bases separated the two germline ends. The CDR3 has 12 residues. This chain's CDR3 is CASREHGQPQHF. CDR3 DNA: TGTGCCAGCAGAGAACACGGTCAGCCCCAGCATTTT.

This clonotype was observed a handful of times. This chain links TRBV5-4 with TRBJ2-7; 8 bases are shared with TRBD1. The trim removed 10 bases at V and 0 bases at J, leaving 12 bases unmatched. The CDR3 sequence is 15 residues long. Germline V gene sequence: CDR1 SGHNT, CDR2 YYREEE (reference sequence). The CDR3 sequence is CAGSFLGQGSYEQYF. CDR3 coding DNA: TGTGCCGGATCCTTTCTTGGACAGGGCTCCTACGAGCAGTACTTC.

The gene calls are TRBV4-3 and TRBJ2-1, with 10 bases lining up with TRBD2. CDR1 and CDR2 from the germline V gene are LGHNA and YSLEER. With 3 bases clipped from V and 3 bases from J, the junction kept 8 bases outside the gene matches. The length of the CDR3 is 17 residues. CDR3 amino acids: CASSHTSSSGSYNEQFF. The CDR3 DNA is TGCGCCAGCAGCCATACTTCGTCTAGCGGGAGCTACAATGAGCAGTTCTTC.

The CDR3 sequence is CASSLDDNYGYTF. CDR3 sequence (DNA): TGCGCCAGCAGCTTGGACGATAACTATGGCTACACCTTC. The chain is built from TRBV5-1 and TRBJ1-2; D gene ambiguous. V shed 0 bases and J shed 1 base, with 4 bases lying between them. Germline lookup yields CDR1 SGHRS and CDR2 YFSETQ. The CDR3 contains 13 residues.

The J gene is TRBJ2-7, the V gene TRBV7-9; possibly TRBD1 for D (5 bases). Germline V gene lookup returns CDR1 SEHNR and CDR2 FQNEAQ (reference sequence). The CDR3 contains 17 residues. Trimming took off 3 bases at V and 1 base at J, with 19 bases between the two ends. The CDR3 spells CASSFTSGPSISYEQYF. The CDR3 DNA reads as TGTGCCAGCAGCTTTACTTCAGGGCCCTCTATATCCTACGAGCAGTACTTC.

This clonotype was counted between two and nine times. The chain is built from TRBV20-1 and TRBJ2-5; 11 bases match TRBD1. The CDR3 totals 14 residues. V was clipped by 4 bases and J by 5 bases; unmatched bases: 6. Germline V lookup: CDR1 DFQATT, CDR2 SNEGSKA (reference sequence). The CDR3 region is CSATGTGGKETQYF. CDR3 coding DNA: TGCAGTGCTACCGGGACAGGGGGAAAGGAGACCCAGTACTTC.

This chain links TRBV6-1 with TRBJ2-3; TRBD2 matches 9 bases. The CDR3 runs 16 residues. Germline V gives CDR1 MNHNS, CDR2 SASEGT. The J segment lost 0 bases and the V segment lost 8 bases, leaving 9 bases of the junction unmatched. Here the CDR3 reads CASLKGLAGSTDTQYF. CDR3 bases: TGTGCCAGCCTCAAGGGGCTAGCGGGGAGCACAGATACGCAGTATTTT.

This clonotype has a handful of counts. This rearrangement joins TRBV6-1 to TRBJ2-7; 12 bases align to TRBD2. Germline trimming cut 5 bases from V and 4 bases from J; bases unmatched to any gene: 9. The CDR3 spans 16 residues. Germline lookup yields CDR1 MNHNS and CDR2 SASEGT. The CDR3 region has the DNA TGTGCCAGCAGTCAAACGTGGACTAGCGGGAAGTACGAGCAGTACTTC. Protein sequence: CASSQTWTSGKYEQYF.

This clonotype has only a few counts. Here the CDR3 DNA reads TGTGCCAGCAGGCCGGTCCCGGGACAAGGCTCACCCCTCCACTTT. As protein: CASRPVPGQGSPLHF. The V and J genes are TRBV5-5 and TRBJ1-6, with D possibly matching TRBD1 (6 bases). Between the trimmed V and J ends, which lost 5 bases and 10 bases, there was a span of 19 bases. The CDR3 has 15 residues. Per germline, CDR1 SGHKS and CDR2 YYEKEE (reference sequence).

The rearrangement uses TRBV7-9 and TRBJ2-5; TRBD2 matches 8 bases. V lost 3 bases, J lost 3 bases, and 12 bases stayed unmatched. The CDR3 has 17 residues. Germline CDR1 and CDR2: SEHNR and FQNEAQ (reference sequence). This CDR3 reads CASSFPPGTRRKETQYF. The CDR3 region has the DNA TGTGCCAGCAGCTTCCCCCCCGGGACTAGGAGGAAAGAGACCCAGTACTTC. Full variable domain (remainder filled in from reference TRBV7-9 and TRBJ2-5): DTGVSQNPRHKITKRGQNVTFRCDPISEHNRLYWYRQTLGQGPEFLTYFQNEAQLEKSRLLSDRFSAERPKGSFSTLEIQRTEQGDSAMYLCASSFPPGTRRKETQYFGPGTRLLVL.

The chain joins TRBV4-3 to TRBJ1-1, with D unclear. The CDR3 runs 14 residues. CDR1 and CDR2 (germline): LGHNA, YSLEER. V lost 0 bases, J lost 1 base, and 6 bases lay in between. For the CDR3, the DNA is TGCGCCAGCAGCCAAGATATGGGGAACACTGAAGCTTTCTTT. This encodes CASSQDMGNTEAFF.

This chain connects TRBV9 to TRBJ2-7; unclear D gene. Germline assignment: CDR1 SGDLS and CDR2 YYNGEE. The CDR3 has 14 residues. Trimming took off 0 bases at V and 2 bases at J, with 9 bases between the two ends. The CDR3 coding sequence is TGTGCCAGCAGCGTAGGGAACGAAGCCTACGAGCAGTACTTC. The encoded protein is CASSVGNEAYEQYF.

The V call is TRBV12-3 or TRBV12-4, the J call TRBJ2-7; the match to TRBD1 covers 9 bases. The CDR3 loop spans 14 amino acids. V dropped 6 bases and J dropped 2; count of bases not matched to a gene: 5. The CDR3 nucleotides are TGTGCCAGCAGACCGGGACAGGGAACCTACGAGCAGTACTTC. Translation: CASRPGQGTYEQYF.

Ten or more counts support this clonotype. This chain's CDR3 is CSVVGHGSLTEAFF. The CDR3 coding sequence is TGCAGCGTTGTCGGACATGGGTCTCTCACTGAAGCTTTCTTT. This chain links TRBV29-1 with TRBJ1-1, with a weak D call TRBD1 (5 bases). Germline V CDR1 and CDR2: SQVTM, ANQGSEA. This CDR3 comprises 14 residues. V lost 4 bases and J lost 4, with 16 bases in between.